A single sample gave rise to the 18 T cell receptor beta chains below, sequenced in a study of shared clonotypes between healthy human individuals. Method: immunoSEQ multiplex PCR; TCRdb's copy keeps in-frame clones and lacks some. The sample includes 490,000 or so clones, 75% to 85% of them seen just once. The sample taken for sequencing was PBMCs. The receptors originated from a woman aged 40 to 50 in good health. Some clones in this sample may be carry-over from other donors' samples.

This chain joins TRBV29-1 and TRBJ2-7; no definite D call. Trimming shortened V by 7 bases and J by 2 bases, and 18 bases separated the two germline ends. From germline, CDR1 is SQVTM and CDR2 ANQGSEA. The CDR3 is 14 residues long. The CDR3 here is CSALQTLGTYEQYF. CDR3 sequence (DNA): TGCAGCGCCCTCCAGACCCTAGGGACCTACGAGCAGTACTTC.

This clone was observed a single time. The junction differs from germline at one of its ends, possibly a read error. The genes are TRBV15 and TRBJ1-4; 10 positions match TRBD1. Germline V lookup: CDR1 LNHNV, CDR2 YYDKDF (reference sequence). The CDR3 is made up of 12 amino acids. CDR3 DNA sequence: TGTGCCACCAGCAGAGTAGGGACAGGGGATGTTTTT. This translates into CATSRVGTGDVF.

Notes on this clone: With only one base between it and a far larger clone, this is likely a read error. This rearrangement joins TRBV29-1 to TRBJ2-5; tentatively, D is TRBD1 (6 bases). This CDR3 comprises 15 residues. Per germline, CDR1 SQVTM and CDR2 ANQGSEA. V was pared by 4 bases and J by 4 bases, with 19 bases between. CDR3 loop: CSVGPHYRVGETQYF. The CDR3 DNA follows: TGCAGCGTTGGCCCCCATTACAGGGTTGGAGAGACCCAGTACTTC.

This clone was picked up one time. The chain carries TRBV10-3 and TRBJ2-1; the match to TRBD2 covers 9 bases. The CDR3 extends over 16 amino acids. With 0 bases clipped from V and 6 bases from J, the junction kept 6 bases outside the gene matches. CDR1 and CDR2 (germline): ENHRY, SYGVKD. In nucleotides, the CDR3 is TGTGCCATCAGTGAGTCCGCCAGCGGGAGGCTCAATGAGCAGTTCTTC. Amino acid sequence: CAISESASGRLNEQFF.

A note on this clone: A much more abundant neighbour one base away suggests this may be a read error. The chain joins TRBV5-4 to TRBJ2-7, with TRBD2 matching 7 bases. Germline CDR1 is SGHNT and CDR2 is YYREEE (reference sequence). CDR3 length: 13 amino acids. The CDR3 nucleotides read TGTGCCAGCACCGATGGGCTAGCGGCGGAGCAGCACTTC. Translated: CASTDGLAAEQHF.

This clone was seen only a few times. For the CDR3, the DNA is TGTGCCAGCAGTTTATCCGGCCATTGGACTGAAGCTTTCTTT. It specifies CASSLSGHWTEAFF. This chain uses TRBV28 with TRBJ1-1, with unresolved D. V was cut by 1 base and J by 5 bases, with 11 bases left in between. The germline CDR1 and CDR2 sequences are MDHEN and SYDVKM. This CDR3 contains 14 residues.

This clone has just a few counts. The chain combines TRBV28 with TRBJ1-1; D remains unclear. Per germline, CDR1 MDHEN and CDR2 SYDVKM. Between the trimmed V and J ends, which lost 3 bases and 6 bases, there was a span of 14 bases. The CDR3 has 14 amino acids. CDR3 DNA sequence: TGTGCCAGCAGTTTTTCGGAGGGCCGCGCTGAAGCTTTCTTT. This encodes CASSFSEGRAEAFF.

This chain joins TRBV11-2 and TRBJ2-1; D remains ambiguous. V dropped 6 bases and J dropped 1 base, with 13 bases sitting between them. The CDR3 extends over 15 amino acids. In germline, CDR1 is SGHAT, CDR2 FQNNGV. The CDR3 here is CASSSAVGSYNEQFF. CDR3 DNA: TGTGCCAGCAGTTCCGCTGTGGGTTCCTACAATGAGCAGTTCTTC.

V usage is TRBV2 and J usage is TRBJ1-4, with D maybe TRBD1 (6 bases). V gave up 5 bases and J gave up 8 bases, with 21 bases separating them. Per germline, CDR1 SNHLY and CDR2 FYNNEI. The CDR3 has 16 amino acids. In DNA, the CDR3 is TGTGCCAGCAGTAGCCACCCTGCAGGGGCGGAGGAAAAACTGTTTTTT. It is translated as CASSSHPAGAEEKLFF.

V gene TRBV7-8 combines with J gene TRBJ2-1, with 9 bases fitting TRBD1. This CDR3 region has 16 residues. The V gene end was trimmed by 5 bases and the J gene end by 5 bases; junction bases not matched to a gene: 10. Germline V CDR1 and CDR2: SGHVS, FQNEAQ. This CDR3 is CASSMLGQGYNNEQFF. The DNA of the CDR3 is TGTGCCAGCAGCATGTTGGGACAGGGCTATAACAATGAGCAGTTCTTC.

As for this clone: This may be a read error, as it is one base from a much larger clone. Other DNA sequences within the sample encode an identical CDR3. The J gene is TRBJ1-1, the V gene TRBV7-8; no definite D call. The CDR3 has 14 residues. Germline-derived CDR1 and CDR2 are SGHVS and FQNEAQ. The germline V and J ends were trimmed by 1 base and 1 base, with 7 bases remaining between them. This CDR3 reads CASSLVGGNTEAFF. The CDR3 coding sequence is TGTGCCAGCAGCTTAGTTGGAGGGAACACTGAAGCTTTCTTT.

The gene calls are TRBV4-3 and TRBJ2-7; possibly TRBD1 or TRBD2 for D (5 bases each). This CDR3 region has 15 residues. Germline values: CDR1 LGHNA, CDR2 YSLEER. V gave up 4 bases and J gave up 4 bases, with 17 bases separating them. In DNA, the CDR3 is TGCGCCAGCAGCCTAGGGACGGCCCCGCGGTACGAGCAGTACTTC. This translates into CASSLGTAPRYEQYF.

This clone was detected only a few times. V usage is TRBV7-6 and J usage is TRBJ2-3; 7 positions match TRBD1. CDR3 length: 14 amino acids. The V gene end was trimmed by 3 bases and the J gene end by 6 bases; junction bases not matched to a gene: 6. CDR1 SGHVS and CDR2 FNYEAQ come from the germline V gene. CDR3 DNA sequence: TGTGCCAGCAGCTTCGATGACAGGGCCGATACGCAGTATTTT. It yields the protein CASSFDDRADTQYF.

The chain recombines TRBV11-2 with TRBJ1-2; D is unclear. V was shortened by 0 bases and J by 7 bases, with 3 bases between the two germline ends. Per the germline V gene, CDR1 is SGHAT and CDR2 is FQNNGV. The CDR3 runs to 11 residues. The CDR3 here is CASSLEVGYTF. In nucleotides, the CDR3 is TGTGCCAGCAGCTTAGAGGTTGGCTACACCTTC.

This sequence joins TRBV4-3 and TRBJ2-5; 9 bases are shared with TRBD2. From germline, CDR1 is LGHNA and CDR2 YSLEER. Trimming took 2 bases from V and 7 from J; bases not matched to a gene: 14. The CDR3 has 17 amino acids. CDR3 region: CASSQRTAGGVWGTQYF. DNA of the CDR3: TGCGCCAGCAGCCAAAGGACAGCGGGAGGTGTGTGGGGGACCCAGTACTTC.

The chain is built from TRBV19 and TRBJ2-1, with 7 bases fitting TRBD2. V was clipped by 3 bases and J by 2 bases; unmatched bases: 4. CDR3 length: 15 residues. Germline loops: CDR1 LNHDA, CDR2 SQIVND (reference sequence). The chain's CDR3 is CASSMGRDTYNEQFF. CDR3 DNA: TGTGCCAGTAGTATGGGGAGGGATACCTACAATGAGCAGTTCTTC.

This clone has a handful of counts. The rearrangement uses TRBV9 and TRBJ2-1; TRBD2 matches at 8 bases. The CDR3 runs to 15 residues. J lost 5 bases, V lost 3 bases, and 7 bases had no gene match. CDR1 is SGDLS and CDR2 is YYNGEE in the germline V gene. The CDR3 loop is CASSGMVAGNNEQFF. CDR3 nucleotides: TGTGCCAGCAGCGGGATGGTAGCGGGGAACAATGAGCAGTTCTTC.

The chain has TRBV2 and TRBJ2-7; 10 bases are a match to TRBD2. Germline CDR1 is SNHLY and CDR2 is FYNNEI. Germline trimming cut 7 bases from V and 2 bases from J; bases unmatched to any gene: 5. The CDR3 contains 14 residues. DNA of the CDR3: TGTGCCAGCACTCCTAGCGGGAGACCCTACGAGCAGTACTTC. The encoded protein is CASTPSGRPYEQYF.